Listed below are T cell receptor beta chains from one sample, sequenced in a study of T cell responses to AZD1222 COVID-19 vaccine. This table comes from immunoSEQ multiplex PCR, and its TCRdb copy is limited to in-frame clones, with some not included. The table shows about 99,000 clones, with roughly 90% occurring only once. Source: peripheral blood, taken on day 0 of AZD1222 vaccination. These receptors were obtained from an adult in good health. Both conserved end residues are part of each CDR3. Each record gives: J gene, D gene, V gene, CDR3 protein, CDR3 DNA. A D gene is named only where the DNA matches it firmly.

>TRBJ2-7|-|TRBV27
CASSPGLGDSYEQYF
TGTGCCAGCAGTCCCGGGTTAGGGGACTCCTACGAGCAGTACTTC
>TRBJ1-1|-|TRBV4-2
CASSPGRDYFMNTEAFF
TGTGCCAGCAGCCCGGGACGGGACTATTTCATGAACACTGAAGCTTTCTTT
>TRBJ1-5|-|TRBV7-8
CASSWGNSNQPQHF
TGTGCCAGCAGCTGGGGCAATAGCAATCAGCCCCAGCATTTT
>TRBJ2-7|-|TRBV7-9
CASSLDMGNLNEQYF
TGTGCCAGCAGCTTAGATATGGGGAACTTGAACGAGCAGTACTTC
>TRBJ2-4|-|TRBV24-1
CATIKTGWGQYGNIQYF
TGTGCCACCATCAAGACGGGTTGGGGCCAGTATGGAAACATTCAGTACTTC
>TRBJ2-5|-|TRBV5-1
CASSSGQGGETQYF
TGCGCCAGCAGCTCAGGACAGGGAGGGGAGACCCAGTACTTC
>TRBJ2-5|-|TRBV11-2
CASSLGVGGWWETQYF
TGTGCCAGCAGCTTAGGTGTGGGGGGCTGGTGGGAGACCCAGTACTTC
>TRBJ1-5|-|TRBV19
CASSGQGSVQPQHF
TGTGCCAGTAGCGGGCAGGGCTCTGTCCAGCCCCAGCATTTT
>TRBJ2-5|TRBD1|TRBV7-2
CASSPRTGEETQYF
TGTGCCAGCAGCCCCCGGACAGGTGAGGAGACCCAGTACTTC
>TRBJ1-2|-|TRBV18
CASSPPAGTNYGYTF
TGTGCCAGCTCACCACCGGCAGGGACTAACTATGGCTACACCTTC